This T cell receptor beta chain is from a study of PD-L1 blockade in urothelial cancer. Study details: Atezolizumab 1,200 mg was given intravenously every 3 weeks, starting 2014. Blood was tested 3 weeks (second dose) and 6 weeks into treatment. Males with urothelial cancer arising in the bladder constituted about 85% of the roughly 29 patients.

CDR3 length: 12 amino acids. Trimming stripped 1 base from V and 8 bases from J, with 8 bases between. Germline V gene sequence: CDR1 SEHNR, CDR2 FQNEAQ (reference sequence). The table came from immunoSEQ multiplex PCR; TCRdb's copy has only in-frame clones and leaves some out. The table includes more than 35,000 clones, roughly four fifths detected once. The sequence was obtained from a man between 65 and 85 years old with urothelial cancer. Sequenced material: PBMCs, taken around atezolizumab (anti-PD-L1) treatment. This chain joins TRBV7-9 and TRBJ1-1; no reliable D call. CDR3 amino acids: CASSLGTGEAFF. The CDR3 DNA follows: TGTGCCAGCAGCTTAGGGACTGGGGAAGCTTTCTTT.